These 5 T cell receptor beta chains were sequenced from one sample in a study of T-cell reconstitution after alpha-beta-depleted transplantation in children. A library of TCRbeta sequences, prepared with unique molecular identifiers, was generated. TCRdb passed the PCR reads through MiXCR, listing each CDR3 protein once. The repertoire holds around 400,000 distinct CDR3 sequences, with over 20% as singletons. This material consisted of PBMCs from the stem cell graft donor, taken from the stem cell graft. These receptor sequences come from a human donor who donated a stem cell graft to a child with acute myeloid leukemia.

The rearrangement uses TRBV7-2 and TRBJ2-2; no clear D. Germline CDR1 reads SGHTA; CDR2 reads FQGNSA. The CDR3 totals 13 residues. The V and J ends lost 4 bases and 6 bases respectively, with 9 bases between them. In nucleotides, the CDR3 is TGTGCCAGCAGCTCAACCCGTTCCGGGGAGCTGTTTTTT. This codes for CASSSTRSGELFF.

As for this clonotype: One base away lies a much larger clone, so this may be a sequencing read error. This CDR3 is CASSLGRVNSPLHF. CDR3 DNA sequence: TGTGCCAGCAGCTTGGGCAGGGTAAACTCACCCCTCCACTTT. The chain recombines TRBV7-3 with TRBJ1-6, with D maybe TRBD1 (5 bases). Per the germline V gene, CDR1 is SGHTA and CDR2 is FQGTGA. Trimming left V 3 bases short and J 10 bases short, with 13 bases between. The CDR3 extends over 14 amino acids.

This clonotype was seen a handful of times. The chain combines TRBV4-3 with TRBJ2-3, with 7 bases fitting TRBD2. The V gene end was trimmed by 0 bases and the J gene end by 1 base; junction bases not matched to a gene: 4. From germline, CDR1 is LGHNA and CDR2 YSLEER. CDR3 length equals 16 residues. For the CDR3, the DNA is TGCGCCAGCAGCCAAGATCCACGGGGGGGCACAGATACGCAGTATTTT. Encoded protein: CASSQDPRGGTDTQYF.

This clonotype has more than one count but fewer than ten. The chain recombines TRBV12-3 or TRBV12-4 with TRBJ1-2; 7 nucleotides line up with TRBD1. This CDR3 is built from 16 residues. The V gene end was trimmed by 5 bases and the J gene end by 5 bases; junction bases not matched to a gene: 14. The DNA of the CDR3 is TGTGCCAGCAGTCGGACCTTCCCGGGACAGCTATATGGCTACACCTTC. Its protein is CASSRTFPGQLYGYTF.

There are a few counts of this clonotype. This rearrangement joins TRBV7-2 to TRBJ2-1; D is uncertain. The CDR3 contains 13 residues. Trimming pared 5 bases from V and 8 bases from J, leaving 13 bases between. CDR1 and CDR2 from the germline V gene are SGHTA and FQGNSA. The CDR3 region is CASSTIGFDEQFF. The CDR3 DNA reads as TGTGCCAGCAGCACAATTGGCTTTGATGAGCAGTTCTTC.